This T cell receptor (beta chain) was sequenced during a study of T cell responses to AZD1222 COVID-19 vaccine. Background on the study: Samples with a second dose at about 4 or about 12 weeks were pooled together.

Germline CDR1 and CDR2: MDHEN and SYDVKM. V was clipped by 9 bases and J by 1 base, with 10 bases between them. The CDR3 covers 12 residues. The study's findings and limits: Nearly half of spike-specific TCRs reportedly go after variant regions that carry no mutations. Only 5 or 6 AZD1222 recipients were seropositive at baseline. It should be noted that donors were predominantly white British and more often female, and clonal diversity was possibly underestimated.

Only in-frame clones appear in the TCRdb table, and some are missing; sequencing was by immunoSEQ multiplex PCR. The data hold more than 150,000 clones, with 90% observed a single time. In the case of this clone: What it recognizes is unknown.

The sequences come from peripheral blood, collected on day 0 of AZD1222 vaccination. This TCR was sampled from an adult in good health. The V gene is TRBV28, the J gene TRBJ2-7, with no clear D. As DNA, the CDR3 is TGTGCCAGTCAGGTGGGGTCCTACGAGCAGTACTTC. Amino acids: CASQVGSYEQYF.